This note documents a single T cell receptor beta chain sequence. The antigen this receptor binds is unknown. No much larger clone is present one base from it, and per-base qualities are unavailable. The data were taken from a study of blood T cell repertoires in COVID-19 (dated by TCRdb to about 2020). Background for the entire study: Samples from collaborators originated in the United States, Italy and Spain and spanned both the acute and convalescent phases of COVID-19. The material from the prospective study consisted of cDNA or gDNA derived from T cells, B-cell-depleted T cells, or PBMCs. Subjects who had been exposed to COVID-19, were actively infected with it, or had recovered from it provided the deeply sampled blood TCRbeta repertoires that made up the dataset. The repertoires were made available in a free public database intended to serve as a resource for research on the immune response to SARS-CoV-2. The samples were drawn from the first 160 participants of the ongoing ImmuneRACE study and from some 1,300 subjects provided by 6 global collaborators. Nearly every sample came with metadata listing a de-identified subject ID, COVID-19 status, age in years and sex. Where HLA class I and class II types were available, the types were taken from metadata supplied by the sample provider, not from assay-based typing.

Collaborating institutions collected whole blood in K2EDTA tubes following their own protocols. For TCRbeta analysis, collaborator samples were shipped as frozen whole blood, as isolated PBMCs, or as DNA extracted from either sample type. The immunoSEQ Assay, a bias-controlled multiplex PCR, was used to amplify TCRbeta CDR3 regions from genomic DNA. Turning to the authors' computational methods: Nucleated cell counts per sample were estimated from amplification of reference gene primers within the assay. To quantify the absolute abundance of each unique TCRbeta CDR3 rearrangement, sequence reads were collapsed and filtered. For each sample, productive Simpson clonality was calculated by taking the square root of Simpson's diversity index across productive rearrangements. The immuneACCESS repertoire file appears here via TCRdb, limited to in-frame rearrangements. These files lack a portion of the clones; in checked studies, under half of the deficit traces to unresolved V genes, and the cause of the others is not known. The DNA gave D and trimming, while V, J and clone size come from that table. The sample table holds 76,000 or so clones, of which roughly 87% were seen once. The leading ten clones occupy around 10% of the sample.

The CDR3, from cysteine to phenylalanine, totals 12 residues. Kept here is only the CDR3 DNA, which spans 36 bases and is read in frame from base 1. V loses 5 bases, J loses 9 bases, and the germline ends lie 14 bases apart. General conclusions and limits of the study: How much clinical and demographic metadata was included differed by source and by participant, and the metadata was provided uncurated.

This TCR came from a man over 45 with acute or convalescent COVID-19. Sequencing was done on a sample of peripheral blood. Recombination joined TRBV12-3 or TRBV12-4 with TRBJ2-7; the D gene is perhaps TRBD2, on 6 matching bases. The CDR3 is CASSPSVGGQYF. The DNA sequence follows: TGTGCCAGCAGTCCTAGCGTCGGGGGGCAGTACTTC.